Below, 14 T cell receptor beta chains from the same sample are listed, as sequenced in a study of shared clonotypes between healthy human individuals. Assay used: immunoSEQ multiplex PCR; TCRdb lists only in-frame clones, some missing. The sample has approximately 1.9 million clones; around 95% are singletons. CD45RO-negative, CCR7-positively selected cells formed the naive CD8 fraction, excluding terminally differentiated effector memory CD45RA+ cells. The source material was naive CD8+ T cells from PBMCs. Receptor source: a man younger than 30 in good health. Some clones in this sample may be carry-over from other donors' samples.

The gene calls are TRBV11-2 and TRBJ2-7, with D possibly called TRBD1 or TRBD2 (5 bases each). V lost 1 base, J lost 5 bases, and 15 bases lay in between. CDR1 is SGHAT and CDR2 is FQNNGV in the germline V gene. CDR3 size: 15 residues. CDR3 in DNA: TGTGCCAGCAGCTTAGGGGACCGGCCGGCCGACGAGCAGTACTTC. Amino acid sequence: CASSLGDRPADEQYF.

The chain combines TRBV6-5 with TRBJ2-5, with 7 positions matching TRBD2. This CDR3 comprises 14 residues. The germline V gene encodes CDR1 MNHEY and CDR2 SVGAGI. V shed 8 bases, J shed 4 bases, and the junction held 10 bases outside the gene matches. The CDR3 nucleotides are TGTGCCAGCTGGTGGGGCGGGAGCGGAGAGACCCAGTACTTC. As protein: CASWWGGSGETQYF.

V and J are TRBV19 and TRBJ2-5; TRBD2 matches at 12 bases. The trim removed 6 bases at V and 4 bases at J, leaving 9 bases unmatched. CDR1 and CDR2 from the germline V gene are LNHDA and SQIVND (reference sequence). The CDR3 is made up of 16 amino acids. CDR3 sequence (DNA): TGTGCCAGTAGCCCGCTGACTAGCGGGAGCGGAGAGACCCAGTACTTC. Its translation: CASSPLTSGSGETQYF. Filled out from reference TRBV19 and TRBJ2-5, the complete variable domain reads DGGITQSPKYLFRKEGQNVTLSCEQNLNHDAMYWYRQDPGQGLRLIYYSQIVNDFQKGDIAEGYSVSREKKESFPLTVTSAQKNPTAFYLCASSPLTSGSGETQYFGPGTRLLVL.

Concerning this clone itself: The identical CDR3 is also encoded by other nucleotide sequences in the sample. V usage is TRBV9 and J usage is TRBJ2-5; TRBD2 matches at 11 bases. This CDR3 spans 15 amino acids. V shed 3 bases and J 1 base; nucleotides not matched to a gene: 2. CDR1 is SGDLS and CDR2 is YYNGEE in the germline V gene. The CDR3 region has the DNA TGTGCCAGCAGCGCGACTAGCGGGGTCCAAGAGACCCAGTACTTC. It encodes CASSATSGVQETQYF.

V usage is TRBV11-2 and J usage is TRBJ2-7; D uncertain. This CDR3 region has 13 residues. The ends were cut back, 0 bases at V and 3 bases at J, with 6 bases in the middle. Germline CDR1 and CDR2: SGHAT and FQNNGV. CDR3 residues: CASSLEDFYEQYF. CDR3 nucleotides: TGTGCCAGCAGCTTAGAGGATTTCTACGAGCAGTACTTC. Drawing the rest from reference TRBV11-2 and TRBJ2-7, the complete variable domain is EAGVAQSPRYKIIEKRQSVAFWCNPISGHATLYWYQQILGQGPKLLIQFQNNGVVDDSQLPKDRFSAERLKGVDSTLKIQPAKLEDSAVYLCASSLEDFYEQYFGPGTRLTVT.

The chain carries TRBV28 and TRBJ2-3; TRBD2 agrees at 11 bases. This CDR3 is 20 amino acids long. Germline V CDR1 and CDR2: MDHEN, SYDVKM. The V and J ends lost 2 bases and 1 base, in that order; junction bases with no gene match: 14. CDR3 sequence: CASSLRPGDYSGRGTDTQYF. DNA of the CDR3: TGTGCCAGCAGTTTACGGCCTGGGGACTATAGCGGGAGGGGCACAGATACGCAGTATTTT. The full variable domain, rest sourced from reference TRBV28 and TRBJ2-3, is DVKVTQSSRYLVKRTGEKVFLECVQDMDHENMFWYRQDPGLGLRLIYFSYDVKMKEKGDIPEGYSVSREKKERFSLILESASTNQTSMYLCASSLRPGDYSGRGTDTQYFGPGTRLTVL.

The chain couples TRBV28 to TRBJ2-7, with 12 bases that match TRBD2. This CDR3 has 17 residues. Trimming cost V 8 bases and J 5 bases; bases outside gene matches: 16. Per germline, CDR1 MDHEN and CDR2 SYDVKM. CDR3 region: CASESGVLAGGSHEQYF. The CDR3 region has the DNA TGTGCCAGCGAGTCAGGGGTTCTAGCGGGAGGGAGCCACGAGCAGTACTTC.

The CDR3 DNA reads as TGTGCCAGCAGTGGGGTAGCGGGAGGGGGATACGAGCAGTACTTC. This codes for CASSGVAGGGYEQYF. The genes are TRBV2 and TRBJ2-7, with 11 bases aligning to TRBD2. This CDR3 has 15 residues. Trimming cost V 4 bases and J 4 bases; bases outside gene matches: 6. Germline V gene sequence: CDR1 SNHLY, CDR2 FYNNEI.

The chain is built from TRBV7-3 and TRBJ2-1, with 9 bases fitting TRBD2. J lost 6 bases, V lost 4 bases, and 7 bases had no gene match. Germline V gives CDR1 SGHTA, CDR2 FQGTGA. The CDR3 loop spans 15 amino acids. CDR3 in amino acids: CASSSLAGALNEQFF. The CDR3 DNA is TGTGCCAGCAGCTCCTTAGCGGGAGCCCTCAATGAGCAGTTCTTC.

This chain uses TRBV6-6 with TRBJ2-7, with 7 bases lining up with TRBD2. Germline loops: CDR1 MNHNY, CDR2 SVGAGI (reference sequence). This CDR3 comprises 16 residues. V lost 2 bases, J lost 3 bases, and 10 bases stayed unmatched. The CDR3 bases are TGTGCCAGCAGTTACGTCGGACTAGACTCTCTCTACGAGCAGTACTTC. It is translated as CASSYVGLDSLYEQYF.

The chain uses TRBV28 and TRBJ1-5; perhaps TRBD1 as D (5 bases). The CDR3 is made up of 16 amino acids. V lost 7 bases to trimming and J lost 5 bases, with 21 bases between them. In germline, CDR1 is MDHEN, CDR2 SYDVKM. The CDR3 DNA is TGTGCCAGCATCCGATCCCAGGGATTAGTCCATCAGCCCCAGCATTTT. Translated, it gives CASIRSQGLVHQPQHF.

Worth noting for this clone: The sample holds other DNA sequences that translate to the same CDR3. This chain connects TRBV27 to TRBJ2-7; 10 nucleotides line up with TRBD1. The CDR3 runs to 15 residues. V dropped 5 bases and J dropped 2; count of bases not matched to a gene: 6. Germline values: CDR1 MNHEY, CDR2 SMNVEV (reference sequence). CDR3 nucleotides: TGTGCCAGCAGTCCAAGGACAGGGGGAGCCTACGAGCAGTACTTC. Its protein product is CASSPRTGGAYEQYF.

The count of this clone is one. This rearrangement joins TRBV4-2 to TRBJ2-7, with D unresolved. The CDR3 consists of 14 residues. V was pared by 1 base and J by 2 bases, with 9 bases between. In germline, CDR1 is LGHNA, CDR2 YNFKEQ. The CDR3 protein is CASSQVSLTYEQYF. Here the CDR3 DNA reads TGTGCCAGCAGCCAAGTCAGTCTCACCTACGAGCAGTACTTC.

V is TRBV27 and J is TRBJ2-5; D perhaps matches TRBD1 (6 bases). Trimming removed 6 bases at V and 2 bases at J, with 10 bases between. The CDR3 is made up of 13 amino acids. From germline, CDR1 is MNHEY and CDR2 SMNVEV (reference sequence). In DNA, the CDR3 is TGTGCCAGCAGCAGGGGAGCGCAAGAGACCCAGTACTTC. Protein sequence: CASSRGAQETQYF.